This TCR beta chain derives from a study of cytomegalovirus exposure and HLA in healthy donors (dated 2017 in TCRdb). A note on the overall study: According to a later analysis, the 120 or so validation repertoires were produced on the same platform as the approximately 690 repertoires of the first cohort. Along with the approximately 620-subject first cohort, a separate validation cohort of around 110 different subjects was used. The study combined high-throughput TCR immunosequencing, statistical association of individual TCRs with disease status, and machine learning to predict cytomegalovirus infection status. The study aimed to test whether cataloging public T cell receptors could reveal signatures of past pathogen exposure.

Separate from the approximately 730-subject first cohort, the validation cohort of over 90 subjects was the group to which the donors belonged. Including cysteine and phenylalanine, the CDR3 has 16 amino acids. Only the CDR3 DNA is retained, 48 bases long and in frame from the first base. CDR1 SGHDT and CDR2 YYEEEE are derived from the germline V gene. Germline trimming amounts to 3 bases on V and 0 bases on J, with 5 as the count of junction bases outside the gene matches. The table lists this clone with a count of one. Its antigen is still unknown. Base qualities are missing; no much larger clone stands one base away. Overall study results and their limits: The study gave a list of some 150 TCR beta chains associated with cytomegalovirus. A few of the identified cytomegalovirus-associated TCR beta chains were confirmed in vitro to be specific for cytomegalovirus antigens. Of the cluster scores, about 94% were above 0 in a later analysis, which found that TCRs clustered in the first cohort also tended to co-occur in the approximately 120 validation repertoires. While some public TCRs were present in many individuals, most TCR sequences turned up only very rarely across donors. In both the original and validation cohorts, the classifier was reported to diagnose cytomegalovirus status with high specificity and sensitivity. A later analysis lacked HLA typing for the validation cohort, so it scored co-occurrence in that cohort across all 110 or so repertoires. According to the authors, the approach could potentially be generalized to other disease states and immunological phenotypes.

Receptors were amplified or captured by the immunoSEQ multiplex PCR assay. The authors processed their data as follows. To diagnose cytomegalovirus status from the catalog of TCR beta chain sequences, a statistical classification framework was built. TCRdb's version of the immuneACCESS table is confined to in-frame rearrangements and falls short of the full clone set. An unresolved V gene accounts for under half of the shortfall where checked; the remainder is of unknown origin. The DNA gave D and trimming, while V, J and clone size come from that table. The sample contains fewer than 130,000 clones, around 89% of them found a single time. 1.4% to 1.5% of the sample rests with the top ten.

The chain employs TRBV5-6 and TRBJ2-3; 9 central bases correspond to TRBD2. The specimen sequenced was PBMCs. The TCR was taken from a woman under 40 in good health and CMV-seropositive. In nucleotide form, the sequence is TGTGCCAGCAGCTCGTCTAGCGGGGATAGCACAGATACGCAGTATTTT. Its translation reads: CASSSSSGDSTDTQYF. The reference TRBV5-6 and TRBJ2-3 proteins fill in what lies around the CDR3, so the full variable domain reads DAGVTQSPTHLIKTRGQQVTLRCSPKSGHDTVSWYQQALGQGPQFIFQYYEEEERQRGNFPDRFSGHQFPNYSSELNVNALLLGDSALYLCASSSSSGDSTDTQYFGPGTRLTVL.